A selection of T cell receptor beta chains follows, all from one sample in a study of T-cell reconstitution after alpha-beta-depleted transplantation in children. TCRdb fed the PCR reads into MiXCR, producing one record per CDR3 protein. The sample lists some 840,000 distinct CDR3 sequences, 16% occurring once. Specimen: PBMCs, mostly from graft donor cells, collected 360 days after TCRalphabeta/CD19-depleted stem cell transplant. These receptors were collected from a male patient aged 10 to 17 who had a stem cell transplant for acute lymphoblastic leukemia, so the T cells may come from the graft donor. CDR3s include the opening cysteine and the closing phenylalanine or tryptophan. D genes are given only for firm matches. Rows give clone size only sometimes, using once, few, many, or a class for an expanded clone.

once | TRBJ1-2 | - | TRBV29-1 | 14 | TGCAGCGTTGAAGGAGGAACGTTCGGGCATGGCTACACCTTC | CSVEGGTFGHGYTF
few | TRBJ2-5 | - | TRBV20-1 | 14 | TGCAGTGCTAGAGCACAAGGAGGTGGGGTGACCCAGTACTTC | CSARAQGGGVTQYF
many | TRBJ1-1 | - | TRBV20-1 | 10 | TGCAGTGCCGCAACCCCGGAAGCTTTCTTT | CSAATPEAFF
- | TRBJ1-5 | - | TRBV4-1 | 16 | TGCGCCAGCAGCCATAAAGGGTTAGGAAGCAATCAGCCCCAGCATTTT | CASSHKGLGSNQPQHF
many | TRBJ2-5 | TRBD1 | TRBV12-3/TRBV12-4 | 17 | TGTGCCAGCAGTTTGGCCGGACAGGGGTGGAACCAAGAGACCCAGTACTTC | CASSLAGQGWNQETQYF
- | TRBJ2-1 | - | TRBV20-1 | 16 | TGCAGTGCTAGAGATGGTGCAGCGATCCGCTTTAGTGAGCAGTTCTTC | CSARDGAAIRFSEQFF
- | TRBJ2-5 | TRBD2 | TRBV28 | 15 | TGTGCCAGCAAAACCAGCGGGACTAACCAAGAGACCCAGTACTTC | CASKTSGTNQETQYF
- | TRBJ2-1 | TRBD2 | TRBV6-2/TRBV6-3 | 16 | TGTGCCAGCAGTTACCTAGCGGGAGGCCATTACAATGAGCAGTTCTTC | CASSYLAGGHYNEQFF
- | TRBJ2-1 | - | TRBV5-1 | 14 | TGCGCCAGCAGCAATATCCCTTGGTACAATGAGCAGTTCTTC | CASSNIPWYNEQFF
many | TRBJ2-3 | TRBD1 | TRBV5-1 | 12 | TGCGCCAGCGTGGGACAGCTAGATACGCAGTATTTT | CASVGQLDTQYF
- | TRBJ2-7 | TRBD1 | TRBV2 | 15 | TGTGCCAGCAGTGGATTCGACAGGGTATCCTACGAGCAGTACTTC | CASSGFDRVSYEQYF
- | TRBJ1-2 | TRBD1 | TRBV20-1 | 17 | TGCTGTGCTAGAGATCAGGGGGGCCGGCAGGGCGACTATGGCTACACCTTC | CCARDQGGRQGDYGYTF
few | TRBJ1-1 | - | TRBV20-1 | 18 | TGCAGTGCTAGAGATAGAGTAAAGGACGGATTACAGAACACTGAAGCTTTCTTT | CSARDRVKDGLQNTEAFF
many | TRBJ2-2 | - | TRBV11-1 | 15 | TGTGCCAGCAGCAATCCCGAAGTATTCACCGGGGAGCTGTTTTTT | CASSNPEVFTGELFF
- | TRBJ2-1 | - | TRBV5-1 | 15 | TGCGCCAGCAGCTTGGTCGCAGGCTCCTTCAATGAGCAGTTCTTC | CASSLVAGSFNEQFF
few | TRBJ2-3 | - | TRBV5-5 | 16 | TGTGCCAGCAGGCCACACCCGGACAGTAACCCAGATACGCAGTATTTT | CASRPHPDSNPDTQYF
few | TRBJ2-2 | TRBD2 | TRBV5-1 | 15 | TGCGCCAGCAGCTGGTTAGCGGGAAAGGCCGGGGAGCTGTTTTTT | CASSWLAGKAGELFF
many | TRBJ1-2 | - | TRBV7-9 | 14 | TGTGCCAGCAGCTTCCCCACAGAGCTCTATGGCTACACCTTC | CASSFPTELYGYTF
few | TRBJ2-1 | - | TRBV27 | 17 | TGTGCCAGCAGTTTATATGGGGCTCGAACGTTCGACAATGAGCAGTTCTTC | CASSLYGARTFDNEQFF
- | TRBJ1-1 | TRBD1 | TRBV6-1 | 13 | TGTGCCAGCAGTCCCGACAGGGGGCTCAGGGCTTTCTTT | CASSPDRGLRAFF
few | TRBJ2-7 | - | TRBV5-4 | 15 | TGTGCCAGCAGCTTGGTTTCGTACAGCACCTACGAGCAGTACTTC | CASSLVSYSTYEQYF
- | TRBJ2-7 | - | TRBV7-8 | 14 | TGTGCCAGCAGCTTAGAGGCACACTACTACGAGCAGTACTTC | CASSLEAHYYEQYF
- | TRBJ2-7 | TRBD2 | TRBV5-1 | 16 | TGCGCCAGCAGCTGGGACCTTCTAGCGGGAGTGGGCGAGCAGTACTTC | CASSWDLLAGVGEQYF
many | TRBJ1-1 | TRBD1 | TRBV7-3 | 14 | TGTGCCAGCAGCACAGGGACAGGGGGCACTGAAGCTTTCTTT | CASSTGTGGTEAFF
few | TRBJ1-1 | TRBD1 | TRBV29-1 | 13 | TGCAGCGCGGGGAGGACAGGGGGCGCTGAAGCTTTCTTT | CSAGRTGGAEAFF
- | TRBJ1-5 | - | TRBV6-2/TRBV6-3 | 10 | TGTGCCAGCGGTAATCAGCCCCAGCATTTT | CASGNQPQHF
many | TRBJ2-7 | TRBD2 | TRBV20-1 | 15 | TGCAGTGCTAGTTCGGGGACTAGCGGCTCCTACGAGCAGTACTTC | CSASSGTSGSYEQYF
few | TRBJ2-1 | - | TRBV5-1 | 17 | TGCGCCAGCAGCTTGGGGGTGGTGAGGGGCTCCTACAATGAGCAGTTCTTC | CASSLGVVRGSYNEQFF
few | TRBJ2-7 | TRBD2 | TRBV5-1 | 14 | TGCGCCAGCAGCGTCTCGGGAGGGTGGAACGAGCAGTACTTC | CASSVSGGWNEQYF
few | TRBJ2-7 | - | TRBV4-1 | 13 | TGCGCCAGCAGCCAACTGATTAACTACGAGCAGTACTTC | CASSQLINYEQYF
many | TRBJ2-3 | TRBD2 | TRBV5-6 | 18 | TGTGCCAGCAGCTTACTCGGACTAGCGGGAGGGAGCACAGATACGCAGTATTTT | CASSLLGLAGGSTDTQYF
- | TRBJ1-1 | - | TRBV15 | 15 | TGTGCCACCAGCAGAGATTTGGTTGGGGACACTGAAGCTTTCTTT | CATSRDLVGDTEAFF
few | TRBJ1-1 | TRBD1 | TRBV7-9 | 14 | TGTGCCAGCAGCTCGGGACAGGGAATCACTGAAGCTTTCTTT | CASSSGQGITEAFF
many | TRBJ2-3 | - | TRBV6-5 | 13 | TGTGCCAGCAGTTACTCGTCTACTAGCTCGCAGTATTTT | CASSYSSTSSQYF
- | TRBJ2-5 | TRBD2 | TRBV19 | 19 | TGTGCCAGTAGTTCCTCGGCAGGGGACTTTAGCGGGAGGCTGAAGACCCAGTACTTC | CASSSSAGDFSGRLKTQYF
few | TRBJ2-1 | TRBD1 | TRBV30 | 15 | TGTGCCTGGATCCAGGGGGCAAGCTCCTACAATGAGCAGTTCTTC | CAWIQGASSYNEQFF
- | TRBJ2-6 | - | TRBV5-1 | 17 | TGCGCCAGCAGCTTGGGATTTACTAGCTCTGGGGCCAACGTCCTGACTTTC | CASSLGFTSSGANVLTF
- | TRBJ1-5 | TRBD1 | TRBV20-1 | 14 | TGCAGTGCTCAGACAGGGGGGAACAATCAGCCCCAGCATTTT | CSAQTGGNNQPQHF
few | TRBJ1-4 | - | TRBV12-3/TRBV12-4 | 13 | TGTGCCAGCACCCACAGATCAAATGAAAAACTGTTTTTT | CASTHRSNEKLFF
few | TRBJ2-4 | - | TRBV7-2 | 16 | TGTGCCAGCAGCTTAGGGTCCCTCGCGGTCAAAAACATTCAGTACTTC | CASSLGSLAVKNIQYF
- | TRBJ2-7 | TRBD2 | TRBV9 | 15 | TGTGCCAGCAGCGGCTTTTGGCGGGAGGGCTACGAGCAGTACTTC | CASSGFWREGYEQYF
many | TRBJ2-2 | - | TRBV12-3/TRBV12-4 | 16 | TGTGCCAGCAGTTTGCGTGGGATTGGGAACACCGGGGAGCTGTTTTTT | CASSLRGIGNTGELFF
- | TRBJ2-3 | TRBD1 | TRBV11-2 | 15 | TGTGCCAGCAGTTCCTGGACAGGGGACACAGATACGCAGTATTTT | CASSSWTGDTDTQYF
few | TRBJ1-5 | TRBD1 | TRBV4-1 | 16 | TGCGCCAGCAGCCAATCACAGGGGTACCCTGGTTGGCCCCAGCATTTT | CASSQSQGYPGWPQHF
few | TRBJ2-5 | TRBD1 | TRBV28 | 16 | TGTGCCAGCAGTCCACTAGGGACAGGGGTTAGGGGGACCCAGTACTTC | CASSPLGTGVRGTQYF
few | TRBJ2-7 | TRBD1 | TRBV18 | 15 | TGTGCCAGCTCACCGACGACAGGGGCGGCCTACGAGCAGTACTTC | CASSPTTGAAYEQYF
- | TRBJ2-5 | TRBD1 | TRBV27 | 16 | TGTGCCAGCAGTTTCGCAGGGACAGGTTTTCTAGAGACCCAGTACTTC | CASSFAGTGFLETQYF
many | TRBJ2-1 | - | TRBV4-1 | 17 | TGCGCCAGCAGCCAAGATTGGGTTACGGGGATGTACAATGAGCAGTTCTTC | CASSQDWVTGMYNEQFF
few | TRBJ1-2 | - | TRBV7-9 | 13 | TGTGCCAGCAGTCTCGGACAGTCCCATGGCTACACCTTC | CASSLGQSHGYTF
- | TRBJ2-5 | - | TRBV9 | 13 | TGTGCCAGCAGCGACCAGGGTCCGGAGACCCAGTACTTC | CASSDQGPETQYF
few | TRBJ2-7 | - | TRBV27 | 14 | TGTGCCAGCATAAGTACAGGGTTTATCCACGAGCAGTACTTC | CASISTGFIHEQYF
- | TRBJ2-1 | TRBD2 | TRBV20-1 | 14 | TGCAGTGCTAGGACTAGCGGGAGATCCAATGAGCAGTTCTTC | CSARTSGRSNEQFF
few | TRBJ2-5 | - | TRBV7-7 | 16 | TGTGCCAGCAGCAAACAGGGGGGACTAGCCTCAGAGACCCAGTACTTC | CASSKQGGLASETQYF
many | TRBJ1-1 | - | TRBV3-1 | 15 | TGTGCCAGCAGCCAAATATCAGGGTGGAACACTGAAGCTTTCTTT | CASSQISGWNTEAFF
- | TRBJ1-4 | - | TRBV6-5 | 14 | TGTGCCAGCAGTTACTCCTCGGGACGCGAAAAACTGTTTTTT | CASSYSSGREKLFF
- | TRBJ1-1 | - | TRBV25-1 | 15 | TGTGCCAGCAGTGATTGGGGGGACGGAAACACTGAAGCTTTCTTT | CASSDWGDGNTEAFF
- | TRBJ2-5 | - | TRBV27 | 16 | TGTGCCAGCAGCTCCTCGACCTGGGAGCCTGAAGAGACCCAGTACTTC | CASSSSTWEPEETQYF
- | TRBJ1-1 | - | TRBV5-1 | 16 | TGCGCCAGCAGCCTTATGGCAGGCCTAAAGGTCACTGAAGTTTTCTTT | CASSLMAGLKVTEVFF